The present T cell receptor beta chain was sequenced within a study of radiotherapy plus CTLA-4 blockade in lung cancer. Study background: Overall, roughly 17% of patients showed an objective response, while 31% attained disease control.

Ipilimumab CTLA-4 blockade and focal radiation were given to patients with chemo-refractory metastatic non-small-cell lung cancer. The method was immunoSEQ multiplex PCR; TCRdb's version includes in-frame clones alone and lacks a portion of them. Among around 32,000 clones listed, roughly four fifths were seen once. Worth noting for this clone: Its specificity is unknown.

General study findings and limits: After treatment with radiotherapy plus ipilimumab, TCR clones that came from the tumor expanded in blood.

J gave up 5 bases and V 4 bases, and 9 bases lay outside the gene matches. The CDR3 is made up of 15 amino acids. The germline gives CDR1 MGHDK, CDR2 SYGVNS. Sequenced here: peripheral blood, sampled from a patient treated with radiotherapy plus ipilimumab. This receptor was identified in a human donor with non-small cell lung cancer that progressed on radiotherapy plus ipilimumab. The V call is TRBV25-1, the J call TRBJ2-5, with TRBD1 identical over 8 bases. For the CDR3, the DNA is TGTGCCAGCAGTGGACCCAGGGGGCTGTACGAGACCCAGTACTTC. Translation gives CASSGPRGLYETQYF.